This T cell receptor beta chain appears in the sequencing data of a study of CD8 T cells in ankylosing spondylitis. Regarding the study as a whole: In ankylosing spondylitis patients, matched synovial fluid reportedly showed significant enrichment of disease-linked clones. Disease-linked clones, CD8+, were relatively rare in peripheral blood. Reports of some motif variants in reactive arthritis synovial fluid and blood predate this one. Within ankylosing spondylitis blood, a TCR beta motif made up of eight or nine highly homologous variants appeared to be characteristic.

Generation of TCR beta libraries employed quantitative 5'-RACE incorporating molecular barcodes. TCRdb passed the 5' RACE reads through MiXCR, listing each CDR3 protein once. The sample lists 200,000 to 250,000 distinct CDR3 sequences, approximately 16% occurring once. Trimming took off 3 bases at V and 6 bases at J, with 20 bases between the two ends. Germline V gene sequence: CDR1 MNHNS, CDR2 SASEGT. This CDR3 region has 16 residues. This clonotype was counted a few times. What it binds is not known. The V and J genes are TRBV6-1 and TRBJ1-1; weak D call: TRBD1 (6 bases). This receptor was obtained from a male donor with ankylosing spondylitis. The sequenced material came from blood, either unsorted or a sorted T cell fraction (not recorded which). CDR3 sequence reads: CASSEWDNLARPEAFF. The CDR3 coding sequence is TGTGCCAGCAGTGAGTGGGACAACCTCGCCCGTCCTGAAGCTTTCTTT.